Listed below are T cell receptor beta chains from one sample, sequenced in a study of T cell changes during pregnancy in multiple sclerosis. Some clones are missing from TCRdb's copy, which holds only in-frame ones; the method was immunoSEQ multiplex PCR. Of fewer than 40,000 clones in the sample, 90% were seen once. The sample was CD8+ T cells from peripheral blood mononuclear cells, taken before pregnancy. These receptors all come from a female donor with multiple sclerosis, enrolled in a pregnancy study. The CDR3 runs from the conserved cysteine through the conserved F or W. The D gene is left open where the match is weak. For some rows the clone size is stated as once, few or many, or as a class when expanded; others skip it.

>-|-|TRBJ2-5|TRBV5-1|12
TGCGCCAGCAGTACTAGCCAAGAGACCCAGTACTTC
CASSTSQETQYF
>-|TRBD2|TRBJ2-1|TRBV7-9|17
TGTGCCAGCAGCTTGCGGACTAGCGGGAGCTCCTACAATGAGCAGTTCTTC
CASSLRTSGSSYNEQFF
>-|-|TRBJ1-1|TRBV15|15
TGTGCCACCAGCAGAGATGGGGGCTTGAACACTGAAGCTTTCTTT
CATSRDGGLNTEAFF
>-|TRBD1|TRBJ1-1|TRBV29-1|13
TGCAGCGTTGAGGGACAGGCGGGCACTGAAGCTTTCTTT
CSVEGQAGTEAFF
>-|-|TRBJ1-2|TRBV10-1|14
TGCGCCAGCAGTGAGCAGGGAAGAAACTATGGCTACACCTTC
CASSEQGRNYGYTF
>-|TRBD2|TRBJ2-5|TRBV6-5|15
TGTGCCAGCAGAATAGGGCCTCTAGCGGCGGAGACCCAGTACTTC
CASRIGPLAAETQYF
>-|-|TRBJ2-5|TRBV27|16
TGTGCCAGCAGTATGACGGTCAGGGGGGTTGGGGAGACCCAGTACTTC
CASSMTVRGVGETQYF
>-|-|TRBJ1-2|TRBV19|14
TGTGCCAGTCGGAAAGCGGGTTTTCCGTATGGCTACACCTTC
CASRKAGFPYGYTF
>-|TRBD1|TRBJ1-1|TRBV19|12
TGTGCCAGTGGAAACAGACAGGGCGAAGCTTTCTTT
CASGNRQGEAFF
>-|-|TRBJ2-7|TRBV9|15
TGTGCCAGCAGCCCTGGGGGGGGGCCTGGCTACGAGCAGTACTTC
CASSPGGGPGYEQYF
>-|-|TRBJ1-1|TRBV4-1|15
TGCGCCAGCAGCCAAGCGGACTCGGGAGGAACTGAAGCTTTCTTT
CASSQADSGGTEAFF
>once|TRBD2|TRBJ2-5|TRBV2|15
TGTGCCAGCAGCTTCCTAGCGGGTAAACAAGAGACCCAGTACTTC
CASSFLAGKQETQYF
>-|TRBD1|TRBJ2-7|TRBV10-3|13
TGTGCCATCAGTGGGACAGGGCCCCACGAGCAGTACTTC
CAISGTGPHEQYF
>-|-|TRBJ1-5|TRBV5-1|15
TGCGCCAGCAGCTTGACGGGGGGCCGCAATCAGCCCCAGCATTTT
CASSLTGGRNQPQHF
>-|-|TRBJ1-2|TRBV11-3|12
TGTGTCAGCAGTTCAGGAAACTATGGCTACACCTTC
CVSSSGNYGYTF
>-|-|TRBJ1-3|TRBV11-2|14
TGTGCCAGCACCTTGCGGGAAGCTGGAAACACCATATATTTT
CASTLREAGNTIYF
>-|-|TRBJ1-1|TRBV12-5|16
TGTGCTAGTGGTTTCTTGGTGCCGCTAAATTACACTGAAGCTTTCTTT
CASGFLVPLNYTEAFF
>once|-|TRBJ2-3|TRBV7-6|17
TGTGCCAGCAGCTTAGCAGCCCGCTCTGCGAGCGCAGATACGCAGTATTTT
CASSLAARSASADTQYF
>-|-|TRBJ1-5|TRBV9|13
TGTGCCAGCAGCGTCAATAGCAATCAGCCCCAGCATTTT
CASSVNSNQPQHF
>-|TRBD1|TRBJ1-5|TRBV6-5|16
TGTGCCAGCAGTTACTCCCGGACAGGGTCTGCTCAGCCCCAGCATTTT
CASSYSRTGSAQPQHF
>-|TRBD1|TRBJ1-1|TRBV13|15
TGTGCCAGCAGCCCTCAAGCAGGGGGGAATACTGAAGCTTTCTTT
CASSPQAGGNTEAFF